The rows below give T cell receptor beta chains drawn from one sample of a study of T cell changes during pregnancy in multiple sclerosis. TCRdb keeps only in-frame clones here, not all; method: immunoSEQ multiplex PCR. This sample yields about 110,000 clones, of which 91% are seen a single time; about 1.6% belongs to the top ten. This specimen consisted of peripheral blood, obtained before pregnancy. The receptors derive from a female donor with multiple sclerosis, enrolled in a pregnancy study. CDR3s include the opening cysteine and the closing phenylalanine or tryptophan. A D gene is named only where the DNA matches it firmly. For some rows the clone size is stated as once, few or many, or as a class when expanded; others skip it.

>-|-|TRBJ1-1|TRBV6-5
CASRQTGTLVSEAFF
TGTGCCAGCAGACAAACAGGTACATTAGTCTCTGAAGCTTTCTTT
>TRBD2|once|TRBJ2-1|TRBV28
CASRSTSGEYNEQFF
TGTGCCAGCAGGTCGACTAGCGGGGAGTACAATGAGCAGTTCTTC
>-|many|TRBJ1-1|TRBV27
CASSLGRATEAFF
TGTGCCAGCAGTTTGGGCAGGGCTACTGAAGCTTTCTTT
>TRBD2|-|TRBJ2-1|TRBV6-5
CASTETSGGYNEQFF
TGTGCCAGCACCGAGACTAGCGGGGGGTACAATGAGCAGTTCTTC
>-|-|TRBJ1-1|TRBV9
CASNSIQGNTEAFF
TGTGCCAGCAACAGTATTCAGGGGAACACTGAAGCTTTCTTT
>-|-|TRBJ2-2|TRBV11-3
CASRQGDGGTGELFF
TGTGCCAGCAGGCAGGGGGACGGGGGCACCGGGGAGCTGTTTTTT
>-|-|TRBJ1-6|TRBV11-1
CASSPRPGRSPLHF
TGTGCCAGCAGCCCACGACCCGGGAGGTCACCCCTCCACTTT
>TRBD1|few|TRBJ1-1|TRBV29-1
CSGRQGNTEAFF
TGCAGCGGAAGACAGGGGAACACTGAAGCTTTCTTT
>-|-|TRBJ1-5|TRBV5-6
CASSRTASNQPQHF
TGTGCCAGCAGTCGGACAGCAAGCAATCAGCCCCAGCATTTT
>TRBD2|-|TRBJ2-3|TRBV10-3
CAISNLAGGTISTDTQYF
TGTGCCATCAGTAATCTAGCGGGAGGAACCATTAGCACAGATACGCAGTATTTT
>-|-|TRBJ2-1|TRBV5-4
CAILGGAKQFF
TGTGCCATCCTTGGTGGAGCCAAGCAGTTCTTC
>TRBD1|few|TRBJ2-7|TRBV27
CASSPRGTGSSYEQYF
TGTGCCAGCAGCCCCCGGGGGACAGGATCCTCCTACGAGCAGTACTTC
>TRBD1|-|TRBJ2-1|TRBV5-1
CASSGGQGSYNEQFF
TGCGCCAGCAGCGGCGGACAGGGGTCCTACAATGAGCAGTTCTTC
>-|-|TRBJ2-3|TRBV6-4
CASSDAGGTDTQYF
TGTGCCAGCAGTGATGCAGGGGGGACAGATACGCAGTATTTT
>-|-|TRBJ1-2|TRBV13
CASSSGPSVAGGYTF
TGTGCCAGCAGCTCCGGGCCCTCGGTGGCGGGAGGCTACACCTTC
>-|once|TRBJ2-5|TRBV7-2
CASSLARASWSETQYF
TGTGCCAGCAGCTTAGCGAGGGCTAGCTGGAGCGAGACCCAGTACTTC
>TRBD1|-|TRBJ1-6|TRBV28
CASSLGGQGGSPLHF
TGTGCCAGCAGTTTAGGGGGACAGGGAGGCTCACCCCTCCACTTT
>TRBD2|-|TRBJ2-1|TRBV7-9
CASSSPRGAGLSSYNEQFF
TGTGCCAGCAGCTCCCCGCGGGGGGCTGGTCTTAGTAGCTACAATGAGCAGTTCTTC